A single sample gave rise to the 14 T cell receptor delta chains below, sequenced in a study of gamma-delta T cells after stem cell transplantation. TCRdb applied CATT to the RT-PCR reads for clone calling. Among about 1,100 delta-chain clones listed, about 12% were seen once. The sequenced sample consisted of gamma-delta T cells. All receptors come from a human donor. It is not recorded whose cells these are; they may come from a transplant donor.

About this clone: One base separates it from a far larger clone, so it is likely a read error. The rearrangement links TRDV2 to TRDJ1, with TRDD3 identical over 8 bases. Germline V gives CDR1 GEAIGNYY, CDR2 EKD. The CDR3 is 17 residues long. Here the CDR3 DNA reads TGTGCCTGTGGCACCCTCCCCGTGGGGGATTACACCGATAAACTCATCTTT. Translating it yields CACGTLPVGDYTDKLIF.

This clone ranks as medium-sized (0.01 to 0.1%). This chain links TRDV2 with TRDJ1; 12 nucleotides match TRDD3. Per germline, CDR1 GEAIGNYY and CDR2 EKD. The CDR3 is made up of 18 amino acids. J was trimmed by 2 bases and V by 0 bases; bases with no gene match: 9. The CDR3: CACDTVGTGGYKTDKLIF. CDR3 bases: TGTGCCTGTGACACCGTTGGTACTGGGGGATACAAGACCGATAAACTCATCTTT.

This clone is judged medium-sized. The V gene is TRDV2, the J gene TRDJ1, with 10 positions matching TRDD3. The junction had 4 bases not matched to a gene; V was cut back by 1 base and J by 0 bases. Germline V lookup: CDR1 GEAIGNYY, CDR2 EKD. CDR3 length equals 16 residues. The CDR3 protein is CACDTLGDKYTDKLIF. CDR3 nucleotides: TGTGCCTGTGACACGCTGGGGGATAAATACACCGATAAACTCATCTTT.

This clone was seen only a few times. This chain links TRDV1 with TRDJ1; 7 bases are shared with TRDD3. There are 25 residues in the CDR3. With V trimmed by 1 base and J by 0 bases, 32 bases remained unmatched. Per germline, CDR1 TSWWSYY and CDR2 QGS. This CDR3 reads CALGEPRLPVDTYWGLKLHTDKLIF. DNA of the CDR3: TGTGCTCTTGGGGAACCCCGACTGCCGGTCGACACGTACTGGGGACTCAAATTACACACCGATAAACTCATCTTT.

In its sample, this clone is large (0.1 to 1%). This rearrangement joins TRDV2 to TRDJ1; 9 positions agree with TRDD3. The CDR3 is 14 amino acids. Germline loops: CDR1 GEAIGNYY, CDR2 EKD. J lost 6 bases, V lost 3 bases, and 7 bases had no gene match. CDR3 residues: CACDHVLGENKLIF. CDR3 sequence (DNA): TGTGCCTGTGACCATGTACTGGGGGAAAATAAACTCATCTTT.

This clone qualifies as medium-sized (0.01 to 0.1%). This chain joins TRDV2 and TRDJ3; 8 bases fit TRDD3. The V and J ends lost 3 bases and 1 base, in that order; junction bases with no gene match: 10. The CDR3 length is 19 residues. Looked up from germline, CDR1 is GEAIGNYY and CDR2 is EKD. CDR3 protein: CACDLTGGDLSWDTRQMFF. CDR3 DNA sequence: TGTGCCTGTGACCTCACTGGGGGCGATCTTTCCTGGGACACCCGACAGATGTTTTTC.

By share, this clone counts as medium-sized. This chain joins TRDV2 and TRDJ1, with TRDD3 identical over 11 bases. Germline V gene lookup returns CDR1 GEAIGNYY and CDR2 EKD. V shed 3 bases and J 4 bases; nucleotides not matched to a gene: 12. CDR3 length: 17 amino acids. The CDR3 loop is CACDPLLGDNGIDKLIF. The CDR3 DNA is TGTGCCTGTGACCCCCTACTGGGGGATAACGGGATCGATAAACTCATCTTT.

This clone was found a few times. The chain uses TRDV1 and TRDJ1; 11 bases map to TRDD3. V was clipped by 3 bases and J by 3 bases; unmatched bases: 27. Germline V gives CDR1 TSWWSYY, CDR2 QGS. This CDR3 has 23 amino acids. Here the CDR3 DNA reads TGTGCTCTTGGGGAGCCGACGGCCTTCACGAACTGGGGGATAATCCTGTCCTCCGATAAACTCATCTTT. This translates into CALGEPTAFTNWGIILSSDKLIF.

This clone was observed a handful of times. A far larger clone is one nucleotide away, so this likely arose from a read error. The rearrangement joins TRDV3 to TRDJ1, with TRDD3 matching 7 bases. Germline CDR1 TVYSNPD, CDR2 GDNSRS (reference sequence). V was clipped by 2 bases and J by 1 base; unmatched bases: 13. This CDR3 region has 16 residues. The CDR3 bases are TGTGCCTTTTACACGGTGGGGGACCGGGTCACCGATAAACTCATCTTT. This sequence encodes CAFYTVGDRVTDKLIF.

As for this clone: Given a much more abundant clone one base away, this may be a read error. This chain links TRDV1 with TRDJ1, with 12 bases identical to TRDD3. V trimming: 4 bases; J trimming: 1 base; junction bases outside the gene matches: 31. The CDR3 spans 25 residues. Germline CDR1 is TSWWSYY and CDR2 is QGS. The CDR3: CALGGSLRSYWQYWGILTGTDKLIF. The DNA for the CDR3 is TGTGCTCTTGGGGGATCCCTAAGGAGCTACTGGCAATACTGGGGGATACTAACGGGCACCGATAAACTCATCTTT.

This clone counts as medium-sized. V usage is TRDV2 and J usage is TRDJ1; maybe TRDD3 (6 bases). V dropped 1 base and J dropped 2 bases, with 22 bases sitting between them. This CDR3 is built from 18 residues. Germline CDR1 reads GEAIGNYY; CDR2 reads EKD. CDR3 loop: CACDTIGDRGESTDKLIF. For the CDR3, the DNA is TGTGCCTGTGACACGATTGGGGACCGGGGGGAGTCAACCGATAAACTCATCTTT.

Within the sample, this clone is hyperexpanded (1% or more). Distinct nucleotide sequences in the sample also encode this CDR3. The genes are TRDV2 and TRDJ1; 10 bases match TRDD3. The ends lost 5 bases at V and 3 bases at J; junction bases unmatched: 8. Germline-derived CDR1 and CDR2 are GEAIGNYY and EKD. The CDR3 is 15 amino acids. The CDR3 loop reads CACVLLGDAADKLIF. In DNA form, the CDR3 reads TGTGCCTGTGTCCTACTGGGGGATGCGGCCGATAAACTCATCTTT.

Within the sample, this clone is large. The sample contains more than one DNA sequence encoding this CDR3. The chain joins TRDV2 to TRDJ2, with 8 bases identical to TRDD3. Losses at the gene ends were 1 base for V and 8 bases for J; bases not matched to a gene: 11. The CDR3 loop spans 16 amino acids. Germline V gene data show CDR1 as GEAIGNYY and CDR2 as EKD. The CDR3, as DNA: TGTGCCTGTGACACGCTCGGGGATACAGGTAACGCACAACTCTTCTTT. Translating it yields CACDTLGDTGNAQLFF.

This clone is labeled as large. The gene calls are TRDV2 and TRDJ1; 13 positions match TRDD3. The CDR3 is 18 residues long. CDR1 and CDR2 (germline): GEAIGNYY, EKD. V dropped 2 bases and J dropped 7; count of bases not matched to a gene: 15. CDR3: CACDKLQTGGYAGGKLIF. As DNA, the CDR3 is TGTGCCTGTGACAAACTTCAAACTGGGGGATACGCTGGCGGTAAACTCATCTTT.